The 30 T cell receptor beta chains below were found in one sample sequenced in a study (dated by TCRdb to the mid-2010s). The library was prepared using 5' RACE. TCRdb shows the sequencer as Illumina MiSeq. Using fastp at Q25 and MiXCR, TCRdb reprocessed the public reads and kept productive beta chains. Rows with a matching CDR3 protein are joined into one entry that keeps the most common DNA and genes. Recorded for this sample are roughly 40,000 distinct CDR3 sequences; 29% of them occurred a single time. The leading ten clones occupy approximately 3.7% of the sample. Sequencing was carried out using memory CD4+ T cells sorted from a lymph node. Reading the label with the study, this specimen's cell subset or site is: memory CD4+ T cells, CD4+CD45RO+CD25-. The receptors shown here come from a female donor with breast cancer.

This clonotype was counted only a few times. The chain recombines TRBV9 with TRBJ2-5, with D possibly being TRBD2 (5 bases). Trimming stripped 0 bases from V and 2 bases from J, with 8 bases between. Looked up from germline, CDR1 is SGDLS and CDR2 is YYNGEE. The CDR3 totals 14 residues. The CDR3 coding sequence is TGTGCCAGCAGCGTAGGCGGGCAACAAGAGACCCAGTACTTC. Protein product: CASSVGGQQETQYF.

In this sample, this clonotype turned up a few times. The chain recombines TRBV4-2 with TRBJ2-3, with a possible D match to TRBD1 (6 bases). V lost 0 bases, J lost 6 bases, and 13 bases lay in between. CDR1 is LGHNA and CDR2 is YNFKEQ in the germline V gene. The CDR3 has 15 residues. The CDR3 nucleotides read TGTGCCAGCAGCCAAGACTGGGCCCAGGGGGATACGCAGTATTTT. Translation: CASSQDWAQGDTQYF.

The genes are TRBV5-4 and TRBJ2-6; D is possibly TRBD1 (6 bases). This CDR3 has 16 amino acids. Germline V gives CDR1 SGHNT, CDR2 YYREEE (reference sequence). The V and J ends lost 0 bases and 4 bases respectively, with 11 bases between them. DNA for the CDR3: TGTGCCAGCAGCTTGGGGACAGACACCGGGGCCAACGTCCTGACTTTC. Residues: CASSLGTDTGANVLTF.

In its sample, this clonotype was seen many times. The chain joins TRBV20-1 to TRBJ1-1, with 10 bases that match TRBD1. The CDR3 loop spans 14 amino acids. Unmatched junction bases numbered 9, after V lost 3 bases and J lost 8 bases. Germline V gene sequence: CDR1 DFQATT, CDR2 SNEGSKA (reference sequence). The CDR3 here is CSASPTGGTSEAFF. The CDR3 DNA is TGCAGTGCTAGCCCGACAGGGGGCACGTCAGAAGCTTTCTTT.

The sample holds a few counts of this clonotype. The rearrangement links TRBV7-2 to TRBJ1-1, with 7 nucleotides matching TRBD1. The CDR3 consists of 13 residues. Trimming cost V 5 bases and J 8 bases; bases outside gene matches: 8. Looked up from germline, CDR1 is SGHTA and CDR2 is FQGNSA. CDR3 sequence (DNA): TGTGCCAGCAGCAATGACAGGGTTGGGGAAGCTTTCTTT. Translating it yields CASSNDRVGEAFF. The full variable domain, rest sourced from reference TRBV7-2 and TRBJ1-1, is GAGVSQSPSNKVTEKGKDVELRCDPISGHTALYWYRQSLGQGLEFLIYFQGNSAPDKSGLPSDRFSAERTGGSVSTLTIQRTQQEDSAVYLCASSNDRVGEAFFGQGTRLTVV.

This clonotype was picked up a small number of times. This sequence joins TRBV5-1 and TRBJ2-7, with D possibly being TRBD1 (6 bases). The CDR3 runs 14 residues. CDR1 and CDR2 from the germline V gene are SGHRS and YFSETQ. V was trimmed by 5 bases and J by 0 bases, leaving 12 bases between them. Here the CDR3 reads CASRPGQNSYEQYF. The CDR3 DNA reads as TGCGCCAGCAGACCGGGACAAAACTCCTACGAGCAGTACTTC.

About this clonotype: It is likely a read error, because the conserved phenylalanine at the end of the CDR3 is missing. The chain couples TRBV7-7 to TRBJ2-5, with D possibly TRBD1 on 6 matching bases. This CDR3 has 14 amino acids. CDR1 is SSHAT, CDR2 FNYEAQ, per germline (reference sequence). CDR3 DNA sequence: TGTGCTAGCAGCTTAGGCGGCAGGGGTGAGACCCAGTACTCC. As protein: CASSLGGRGETQYS.

This clonotype was found a few times. This chain links TRBV6-6 with TRBJ2-1, with D possibly matching TRBD2 (6 bases). There are 15 residues in the CDR3. V was shortened by 5 bases and J by 0 bases, with 11 bases between the two germline ends. Germline V lookup: CDR1 MNHNY, CDR2 SVGAGI (reference sequence). CDR3 sequence (DNA): TGTGCCAGCAGTCCCCGGGGGAACTCCTACAATGAGCAGTTCTTC. Translating it yields CASSPRGNSYNEQFF.

This clonotype has just a few counts. Here the CDR3 reads CASSVAVRDTQYF. CDR3 DNA: TGTGCCAGCAGCGTAGCTGTAAGAGATACGCAGTATTTT. The chain joins TRBV9 to TRBJ2-3; D is unresolved. With 0 bases removed from V and 5 bases from J, the gap between germline ends came to 7 bases. Germline lookup yields CDR1 SGDLS and CDR2 YYNGEE. This CDR3 contains 13 residues.

This clonotype was counted between two and nine times. The chain recombines TRBV9 with TRBJ1-3, with no clear D. The ends were cut back, 0 bases at V and 3 bases at J, with 13 bases in the middle. Germline V gives CDR1 SGDLS, CDR2 YYNGEE. CDR3 length: 16 amino acids. The CDR3 region has the DNA TGTGCCAGCAGCGTAGCGGCGGGTCAAGATGGAAACACCATATATTTT. This sequence encodes CASSVAAGQDGNTIYF.

The V and J genes are TRBV4-3 and TRBJ2-3; D possibly corresponds to TRBD2 (5 bases). Trimming stripped 4 bases from V and 4 bases from J, with 18 bases between. Germline V CDR1 and CDR2: LGHNA, YSLEER. The CDR3 totals 16 residues. The CDR3 sequence: CASSLQEGPSADTQYF. For the CDR3, the DNA is TGCGCCAGCAGCCTGCAAGAGGGCCCGAGCGCAGATACGCAGTATTTT.

For this clonotype: Lacking the conserved final phenylalanine or tryptophan, this CDR3 likely reflects a read error. The chain is built from TRBV2 and TRBJ2-5; D is perhaps TRBD2 (5 bases). The CDR3 is 15 amino acids. Trimming stripped 3 bases from V and 5 bases from J, with 16 bases between. Germline CDR1 reads SNHLY; CDR2 reads FYNNEI. CDR3 amino acids: CASSDRSGRGETQYL. The CDR3 region has the DNA TGTGCCAGCAGTGATCGGAGTGGACGAGGGGAGACCCAGTACCTC.

This chain links TRBV24-1 with TRBJ2-5; 9 bases fit TRBD1. The CDR3 totals 15 residues. Germline V gene data show CDR1 as KGHDR and CDR2 as SFDVKD. V trimming: 3 bases; J trimming: 2 bases; junction bases outside the gene matches: 3. The CDR3 protein is CATSDGTGRQETQYF. The CDR3 DNA follows: TGTGCCACCAGTGATGGGACAGGGAGGCAAGAGACCCAGTACTTC.

The V call is TRBV27, the J call TRBJ2-3; 9 positions agree with TRBD2. The length of the CDR3 is 15 residues. V was clipped by 7 bases and J by 0 bases; unmatched bases: 5. Germline V gene sequence: CDR1 MNHEY, CDR2 SMNVEV (reference sequence). The CDR3 DNA reads as TGTGCCAGCACCCGCGGGGGGGGTAGCACAGATACGCAGTATTTT. Amino acid sequence: CASTRGGGSTDTQYF.

There are many counts of this clonotype. The chain carries TRBV7-9 and TRBJ2-3; no definite D call. Deletions cut 4 bases from V and 7 bases from J, with 9 bases between. The CDR3 length is 12 residues. Germline V gene data show CDR1 as SEHNR and CDR2 as FQNEAQ (reference sequence). CDR3 sequence reads: CASSSTINTQYF. The CDR3 DNA is TGTGCCAGCAGCTCCACTATTAATACGCAGTATTTT.

In its sample, this clonotype was seen a few times. The rearrangement uses TRBV29-1 and TRBJ2-1, with 7 nucleotides matching TRBD2. Looked up from germline, CDR1 is SQVTM and CDR2 is ANQGSEA. CDR3 length equals 14 residues. The junction had 13 bases not matched to a gene; V was cut back by 7 bases and J by 7 bases. The CDR3 reads CSGDRRESLNEQFF. In DNA, the CDR3 is TGCAGCGGAGACCGGCGGGAGTCTTTAAATGAGCAGTTCTTC.

This clonotype was detected a few times. The rearrangement links TRBV20-1 to TRBJ2-5; possibly TRBD2 for D (6 bases). The CDR3 is 11 amino acids. The germline V gene encodes CDR1 DFQATT and CDR2 SNEGSKA (reference sequence). This CDR3 is CSGTHQETQYF. CDR3 nucleotides: TGCAGCGGGACTCATCAAGAGACCCAGTACTTC.

Worth noting for this clonotype: A much larger clone differs by one base, so this may be a read error. The chain is built from TRBV7-3 and TRBJ2-7; tentatively, D is TRBD2 (5 bases). Germline V gene lookup returns CDR1 SGHTA and CDR2 FQGTGA. The CDR3 sequence is 12 residues long. CDR3 in amino acids: CASSWEQWERYF. CDR3 bases: TGTGCCAGCAGCTGGGAACAGTGGGAGCGGTACTTC.

The chain uses TRBV6-2 or TRBV6-3 and TRBJ2-2, with 10 positions matching TRBD2. Germline V CDR1 and CDR2: MNHEY, SVGEGT. The CDR3 extends over 15 amino acids. Germline trimming cut 10 bases from V and 4 bases from J; bases unmatched to any gene: 9. The CDR3 region is CATIAGLATTGELFF. CDR3 nucleotide sequence: TGTGCCACGATAGCGGGACTAGCGACCACCGGGGAGCTGTTTTTT.

Regarding this clonotype: A junction end diverges from the germline sequence, so it may reflect a read error. This sequence joins TRBV6-1 and TRBJ2-3, with D maybe TRBD2 (5 bases). Germline CDR1 and CDR2: MNHNS and SASEGT. This CDR3 has 14 amino acids. DNA of the CDR3: TGTGCCAGCATTATGCTAGCAGGCACAAATACGCAGTATTTT. Encoded protein: CASIMLAGTNTQYF.

CDR3 nucleotides: TGTGCCAGCAGCCCCGGGACGAACTATGGCTACACCTTC. It translates to CASSPGTNYGYTF. The genes are TRBV7-3 and TRBJ1-2, with D possibly TRBD1 on 5 matching bases. Germline V CDR1 and CDR2: SGHTA, FQGTGA. The CDR3 is 13 residues long. V lost 5 bases to trimming and J lost 2 bases, with 9 bases between them.

This clonotype was seen only a few times. The rearrangement joins TRBV20-1 to TRBJ2-6; no definite D call. The V and J ends lost 3 bases and 0 bases respectively, with 9 bases between them. The CDR3 has 15 amino acids. The germline CDR1 and CDR2 sequences are DFQATT and SNEGSKA (reference sequence). The CDR3 reads CSASLASSGANVLTF. CDR3 bases: TGCAGTGCTAGCTTGGCTTCCTCTGGGGCCAACGTCCTGACTTTC.

The rearrangement links TRBV20-1 to TRBJ1-3; D remains ambiguous. CDR3 length: 15 residues. Germline CDR1 and CDR2: DFQATT and SNEGSKA (reference sequence). The V end lost 3 bases, the J end lost 0 bases, and 12 bases lay between the germline ends. CDR3 amino acids: CSARTGINSGNTIYF. CDR3 nucleotides: TGCAGTGCTAGGACGGGGATTAACTCTGGAAACACCATATATTTT.

J is TRBJ2-3 and V is TRBV6-2 or TRBV6-3; D is ambiguous. The V end lost 0 bases, the J end lost 0 bases, and 4 bases lay between the germline ends. CDR3 length: 14 amino acids. Germline V lookup: CDR1 MNHEY, CDR2 SVGEGT. The CDR3 DNA sequence: TGTGCCAGCAGTTACTCGACTAGCACAGATACGCAGTATTTT. Amino acids: CASSYSTSTDTQYF.

This clonotype turned up a few times. In nucleotides, the CDR3 is TGTGCCAGCAGTTCCGGACTAGCGGTCACAGATACGCAGTATTTT. It codes for CASSSGLAVTDTQYF. V gene TRBV27 combines with J gene TRBJ2-3; 10 positions agree with TRBD2. The CDR3 loop spans 15 amino acids. Germline CDR1 is MNHEY and CDR2 is SMNVEV (reference sequence). Trimming cost V 4 bases and J 2 bases; bases outside gene matches: 3.

This clonotype was picked up a small number of times. The chain uses TRBV7-3 and TRBJ2-1, with D perhaps matching TRBD2 (5 bases). Trimming left V 2 bases short and J 7 bases short, with 18 bases between. Germline lookup yields CDR1 SGHTA and CDR2 FQGTGA. The CDR3 is made up of 16 amino acids. The CDR3 here is CASSLSLATSLNEQFF. In nucleotides, the CDR3 is TGTGCCAGCAGCTTATCCCTAGCCACGTCATTGAATGAGCAGTTCTTC.

This clonotype was counted between two and nine times. The V and J genes are TRBV5-1 and TRBJ2-2; weak D call: TRBD1 (5 bases). Germline V gives CDR1 SGHRS, CDR2 YFSETQ. The CDR3 runs to 15 residues. The V end lost 4 bases, the J end lost 3 bases, and 13 bases lay between the germline ends. This CDR3 is CASSPRTPYTGELFF. The CDR3 nucleotides read TGCGCCAGCAGCCCCAGGACACCTTACACCGGGGAGCTGTTTTTT. Filled out from reference TRBV5-1 and TRBJ2-2, the complete variable domain reads KAGVTQTPRYLIKTRGQQVTLSCSPISGHRSVSWYQQTPGQGLQFLFEYFSETQRNKGNFPGRFSGRQFSNSRSEMNVSTLELGDSALYLCASSPRTPYTGELFFGEGSRLTVL.

Turning to this clonotype: One junction end disagrees with the germline gene, perhaps due to a read error. The V call is TRBV7-7, the J call TRBJ2-3, with a tentative D call TRBD2 (5 bases). Germline V CDR1 and CDR2: SSHAT, FNYEAQ (reference sequence). This CDR3 has 13 amino acids. The CDR3 nucleotides read TGTGCTAGCAGCACCGTCGGGGAAGATACGCAGTATTTT. Translation: CASSTVGEDTQYF.

J is TRBJ2-2 and V is TRBV7-9; no reliable D call. The V and J ends lost 5 bases and 2 bases respectively, with 9 bases between them. This CDR3 is built from 14 residues. Per germline, CDR1 SEHNR and CDR2 FQNEAQ (reference sequence). CDR3 sequence: CASSQQINTGELFF. The CDR3 DNA reads as TGTGCCAGCAGCCAACAAATTAACACCGGGGAGCTGTTTTTT.

This chain connects TRBV4-2 to TRBJ1-2; D is possibly TRBD1 (6 bases). CDR3 size: 14 residues. Germline values: CDR1 LGHNA, CDR2 YNFKEQ. V dropped 3 bases and J dropped 0 bases, with 8 bases sitting between them. CDR3 nucleotides: TGTGCCAGCAGCCAGGACAGCACTAACTATGGCTACACCTTC. Its protein is CASSQDSTNYGYTF.